These T cell receptor beta chains were read from a single sample in a study of control samples from healthy donors and cancer patients. Libraries were prepared by immunoSEQ multiplex PCR; TCRdb keeps only in-frame clonotypes and omits some of them. In the table there are about 120,000 clones, around 87% of which are singletons. Sequencing used blood. These receptor sequences come from a man aged 40-50 years in good health. CDR3s include the opening cysteine and the closing phenylalanine or tryptophan. D genes are given only for firm matches. Some rows mark clone size as missing; the rest say once, few, many or name a class of expanded clone.

j_gene | abundance | d_gene | v_gene | CDR3nt | CDR3aa
TRBJ1-4 | . | . | TRBV25-1 | TGTGCCAGCAGTTCCCGCGAGGGGGAGGAAAAACTGTTTTTT | CASSSREGEEKLFF
TRBJ1-2 | . | . | TRBV9 | TGTGCCAACAGCGTAGGATCGGGGGCGAGGGACTATGGCTACACCTTC | CANSVGSGARDYGYTF
TRBJ1-2 | . | . | TRBV2 | TGTGCCAGCAGTTCGACATCCTACTATGGCTACACCTTC | CASSSTSYYGYTF
TRBJ2-6 | . | . | TRBV5-4 | TGTGCCAGCAGCTTGGCCCCCGCAGGGATGTTCGTCTGGGCCAACGTCCTGACTTTC | CASSLAPAGMFVWANVLTF
TRBJ2-3 | . | TRBD1 | TRBV18 | TGTGCCAGCTCACCACCCGGGACAGGGGGACGGGCAGATACGCAGTATTTT | CASSPPGTGGRADTQYF
TRBJ1-2 | . | TRBD1 | TRBV19 | TGTGCCAGTAGGCGGGACAGGGTAGGGCCTAACTATGGCTACACCTTC | CASRRDRVGPNYGYTF
TRBJ1-3 | . | . | TRBV3-1/TRBV3-2 | TGTGCCAGCAGCCAGGGGAGAGTCTCTGGAAACACCATATATTTT | CASSQGRVSGNTIYF
TRBJ1-5 | . | . | TRBV30 | TGTGCCTGGAGTGACAGAGTCAGCAATCAGCCCCAGCATTTT | CAWSDRVSNQPQHF
TRBJ1-1 | few | . | TRBV30 | TGTGCCTGGAGTGTAGGGGGACCCCGGTACACTGAAGCTTTCTTT | CAWSVGGPRYTEAFF
TRBJ2-3 | . | TRBD2 | TRBV23-1 | TGCGCCCGCCTGGGAGGGTCAGGCACAGATACGCAGTATTTT | CARLGGSGTDTQYF
TRBJ2-7 | . | . | TRBV6-1 | TGTGCCAGCAGTGAATGGGGGCTGAAGGACTTC | CASSEWGLKDF
TRBJ2-7 | few | . | TRBV20-1 | TGCAGTGCGCCATACTCCTACGAGCAGTACTTC | CSAPYSYEQYF
TRBJ1-2 | . | TRBD1 | TRBV18 | TGTGCCAGCTCACCACTGGGGACAGGGGTTAACTATGGCTACACCTTC | CASSPLGTGVNYGYTF
TRBJ1-1 | . | . | TRBV7-9 | TGTGCCAGCAGCCATGGGGAGGCTGAAGCTTTCTTT | CASSHGEAEAFF
TRBJ2-5 | . | . | TRBV13 | TGTGCCAGCAGCTTGGTCGAGTCCCGGGGCCGAGAGACCCAGTACTTC | CASSLVESRGRETQYF
TRBJ2-7 | . | TRBD1 | TRBV5-4 | TGTGCCAGCAGCTCTGTCGACAGGGACCACGAGCAGTACTTC | CASSSVDRDHEQYF
TRBJ2-7 | . | . | TRBV29-1 | TGCAGCGGGGGGGACTGGACAATCTACGAGCAGTACTTC | CSGGDWTIYEQYF
TRBJ1-2 | . | . | TRBV10-2 | TGCGCCATATCCGGGGGGAATAACTATGGCTACACCTTC | CAISGGNNYGYTF
TRBJ1-5 | . | . | TRBV19 | TGTGCCAGTAGTGAACCGTCCCGCCTCCAGCATTTT | CASSEPSRLQHF
TRBJ1-6 | . | . | TRBV11-2 | TGTGCCAGCAGCGTAGACAGGAGCTCCTATAATTCACCCCTCCACTTT | CASSVDRSSYNSPLHF
TRBJ2-7 | . | . | TRBV10-3 | TGTGCCATCAGTGACCCCGGGACACCAAGCTACGAGCAGTACTTC | CAISDPGTPSYEQYF
TRBJ1-5 | once | . | TRBV12-3/TRBV12-4 | TGTGCCAGCAGTCCCCAGAGCAATCAGCCCCAGCATTTT | CASSPQSNQPQHF
TRBJ1-4 | . | . | TRBV10-3 | TGTGCCATCAGGGGAGAGAGGGAGGGGGTAACTAATGAAAAACTGTTTTTT | CAIRGEREGVTNEKLFF
TRBJ1-1 | . | TRBD1 | TRBV7-2 | TGTGCCAGCAGCGCGGCAGGGGGGAACACTGAAGCTTTCTTT | CASSAAGGNTEAFF
TRBJ2-7 | . | TRBD2 | TRBV6-2/TRBV6-3 | TGTGCCAGCAGTTACGATACTAGCGGGGGTGAGCAGTACTTC | CASSYDTSGGEQYF
TRBJ2-7 | . | TRBD2 | TRBV3-1/TRBV3-2 | TGTGCCAGCAGCCCTAGCGGGGGGAGACCCTACGAGCAGTACTTC | CASSPSGGRPYEQYF
TRBJ2-2 | medium-sized | . | TRBV18 | TGTGCCAGCTCACCACAAACCGGGGAGCTGTTTTTT | CASSPQTGELFF
TRBJ1-4 | . | . | TRBV7-6 | TGTGCCAGCAGCGAGGGGTGGGGGGGCGAAAAACTGTTTTTT | CASSEGWGGEKLFF
TRBJ1-1 | once | . | TRBV9 | TGTGCCAGCAGCGTCCAATCCGGCACTGAAGCTTTCTTT | CASSVQSGTEAFF
TRBJ2-1 | . | . | TRBV12-3/TRBV12-4 | TGTGCCAGCAGTTTTTTCACCAATGAGCAGTTCTTC | CASSFFTNEQFF
TRBJ1-3 | once | . | TRBV5-6 | TGTGCCAGCAGCTTGAGTCGTATCCCCTCTGGAAACACCATATATTTT | CASSLSRIPSGNTIYF
TRBJ1-6 | . | TRBD1 | TRBV19 | TGTGCCAGTAGTAAAGATCCAGGGGGCCATTCACCCCTCCACTTT | CASSKDPGGHSPLHF
TRBJ1-1 | few | . | TRBV15 | TGTGCCACCAGCAGACGACAGGATCTCGAAGCTTTCTTT | CATSRRQDLEAFF
TRBJ2-1 | few | . | TRBV9 | TGTGCCAGCAGCGTAGCCCAGACATACTTGGATCACAATGAGCAGTTCTTC | CASSVAQTYLDHNEQFF
TRBJ1-1 | . | . | TRBV30 | TGTGCCTGGAGTGCCGGGGGCACTGAAGCTTTCTTT | CAWSAGGTEAFF
TRBJ1-1 | . | . | TRBV18 | TGTGCCAGCTCACCGCGAAGGGACGCCGGGATCACTGAAGCTTTCTTT | CASSPRRDAGITEAFF
TRBJ1-3 | . | . | TRBV7-9 | TGTGCCAGCAGCTACACAGGTGCGGGGCTTGGAAACACCATATATTTT | CASSYTGAGLGNTIYF
TRBJ2-5 | . | . | TRBV6-5 | TGTGCCAGCAGCTACCCGCGGAACCAAGAGACCCAGTACTTC | CASSYPRNQETQYF
TRBJ2-7 | once | . | TRBV18 | TGTGCCAGCTCTCCCAACGGACAGTCCTACGAGCAGTACTTC | CASSPNGQSYEQYF
TRBJ2-2 | . | . | TRBV24-1 | TGTGCCACCAATTGCTCAGGGATCCGCACCGGGGAGCTGTTTTTT | CATNCSGIRTGELFF
TRBJ2-7 | . | . | TRBV5-1 | TGCGCCAGCAGCTTGGGGCCGGACTACGAGCAGTACTTC | CASSLGPDYEQYF